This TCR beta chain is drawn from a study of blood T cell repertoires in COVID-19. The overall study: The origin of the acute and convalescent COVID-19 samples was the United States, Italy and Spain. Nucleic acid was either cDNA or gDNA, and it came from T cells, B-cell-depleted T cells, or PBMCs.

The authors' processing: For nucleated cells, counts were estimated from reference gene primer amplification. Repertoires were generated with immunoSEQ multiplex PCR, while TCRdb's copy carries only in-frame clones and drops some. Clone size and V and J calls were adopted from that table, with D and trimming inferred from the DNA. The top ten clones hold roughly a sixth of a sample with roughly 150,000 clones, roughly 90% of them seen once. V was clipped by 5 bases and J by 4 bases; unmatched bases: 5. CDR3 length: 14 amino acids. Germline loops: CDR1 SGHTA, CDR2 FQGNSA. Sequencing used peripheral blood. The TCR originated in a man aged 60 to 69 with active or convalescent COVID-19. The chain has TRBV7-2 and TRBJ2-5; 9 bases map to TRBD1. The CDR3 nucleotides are TGTGCCAGCAGCGCGTACAGGGGGCGAGAGACCCAGTACTTC. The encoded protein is CASSAYRGRETQYF.